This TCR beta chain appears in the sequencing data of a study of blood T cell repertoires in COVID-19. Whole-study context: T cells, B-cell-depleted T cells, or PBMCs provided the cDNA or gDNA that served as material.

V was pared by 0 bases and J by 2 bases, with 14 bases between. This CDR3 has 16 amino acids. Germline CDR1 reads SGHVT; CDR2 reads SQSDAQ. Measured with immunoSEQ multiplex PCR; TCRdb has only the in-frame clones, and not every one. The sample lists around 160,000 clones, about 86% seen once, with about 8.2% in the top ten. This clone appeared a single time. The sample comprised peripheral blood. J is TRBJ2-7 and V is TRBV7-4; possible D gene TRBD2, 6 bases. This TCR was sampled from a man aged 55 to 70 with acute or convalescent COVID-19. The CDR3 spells CASSLAGTSSPYEQYF. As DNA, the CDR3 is TGTGCCAGCAGCTTAGCGGGAACTAGCTCGCCCTACGAGCAGTACTTC. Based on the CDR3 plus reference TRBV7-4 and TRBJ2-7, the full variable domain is GAGVSQSPRYKVAKRGRDVALRCDSISGHVTLYWYRQTLGQGSEVLTYSQSDAQRDKSGRPSGRFSAERPERSVSTLKIQRTEQGDSAVYLCASSLAGTSSPYEQYFGPGTRLTVT.